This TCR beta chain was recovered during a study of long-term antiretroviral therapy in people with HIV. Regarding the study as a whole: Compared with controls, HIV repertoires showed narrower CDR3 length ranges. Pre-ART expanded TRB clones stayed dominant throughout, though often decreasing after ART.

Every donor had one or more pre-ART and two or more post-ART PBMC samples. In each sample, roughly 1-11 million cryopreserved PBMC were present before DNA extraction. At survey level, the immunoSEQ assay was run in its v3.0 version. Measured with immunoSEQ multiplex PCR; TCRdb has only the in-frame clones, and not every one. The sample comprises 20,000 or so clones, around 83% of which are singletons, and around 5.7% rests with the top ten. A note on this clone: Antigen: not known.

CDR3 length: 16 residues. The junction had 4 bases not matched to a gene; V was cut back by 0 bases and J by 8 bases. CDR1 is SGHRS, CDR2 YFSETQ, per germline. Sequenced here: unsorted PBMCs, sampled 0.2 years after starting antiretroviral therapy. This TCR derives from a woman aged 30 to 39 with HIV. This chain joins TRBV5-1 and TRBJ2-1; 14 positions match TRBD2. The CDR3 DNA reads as TGCGCCAGCAGCTTGGGACTAGCGGGGGGGCGGGATGAGCAGTTCTTC. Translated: CASSLGLAGGRDEQFF.